These 16 T cell receptor beta chains were all obtained from the same sample, sequenced in a study of T cells in Graves' hyperthyroidism and ophthalmopathy. Amplification of TCR beta CDR3 regions used RNA as the template. A set of HTBI primers served as the primers for a first-round RT-PCR of the TCR CDR3. TCRdb called the multiplex PCR reads again in MiXCR, with one record for every CDR3 protein. The sample has a few hundred thousand distinct CDR3 sequences, about half seen once; the top ten hold roughly 8.2%. Sequences were obtained from peripheral blood or thyroid tissue (not recorded which). These receptors all stem from a woman between 18 and 29 years old with Graves' hyperthyroidism.

J is TRBJ2-3 and V is TRBV24-1; TRBD1 matches 7 bases. Germline trimming cut 3 bases from V and 5 bases from J; bases unmatched to any gene: 7. Germline V gene data show CDR1 as KGHDR and CDR2 as SFDVKD. The CDR3 runs to 15 residues. Written as DNA, the CDR3 is TGTGCCACCAGTGATCCGACAGGGAAGGTAGATACGCAGTATTTT. Translation: CATSDPTGKVDTQYF.

This clonotype was counted many times. The J gene is TRBJ1-4, the V gene TRBV5-5; D is undetermined. This CDR3 region has 15 residues. V was trimmed by 2 bases and J by 0 bases, leaving 8 bases between them. The V gene's germline CDR1 is SGHKS and CDR2 YYEKEE (reference sequence). CDR3 region: CASSFRFATNEKLFF. Here the CDR3 DNA reads TGTGCCAGCAGCTTCAGATTTGCAACTAATGAAAAACTGTTTTTT.

The genes are TRBV19 and TRBJ2-7, with 14 bases matching TRBD2. CDR1 and CDR2 (germline): LNHDA, SQIVND (reference sequence). V dropped 8 bases and J dropped 5; count of bases not matched to a gene: 5. The CDR3 has 14 amino acids. The CDR3 reads CASSGTSGSNEQYF. As DNA, the CDR3 is TGTGCCAGTTCCGGGACTAGCGGGAGCAACGAGCAGTACTTC.

In its sample, this clonotype was seen many times. The CDR3 DNA follows: TGTGCCAGCAGCTTCGGAAACACCATATATTTT. Its translation is CASSFGNTIYF. The J gene is TRBJ1-3, the V gene TRBV7-9; D remains unclear. CDR1 and CDR2 (germline): SEHNR, FQNEAQ (reference sequence). This CDR3 comprises 11 residues. The germline V and J ends were trimmed by 3 bases and 4 bases, with 1 base remaining between them. The full variable domain, rest sourced from reference TRBV7-9 and TRBJ1-3, is DTGVSQNPRHKITKRGQNVTFRCDPISEHNRLYWYRQTLGQGPEFLTYFQNEAQLEKSRLLSDRFSAERPKGSFSTLEIQRTEQGDSAMYLCASSFGNTIYFGEGSWLTVV.

The chain has TRBV7-3 and TRBJ1-2; D perhaps matches TRBD1 (6 bases). Germline V gives CDR1 SGHTA, CDR2 FQGTGA. V lost 5 bases, J lost 3 bases, and 16 bases lay in between. This CDR3 comprises 15 residues. The CDR3 loop reads CASSPDTGGDYGYTF. In DNA form, the CDR3 reads TGTGCCAGCAGCCCTGACACCGGGGGCGACTATGGCTACACCTTC.

The CDR3 region has the DNA TGTGCCAGCAGCTCACCGAATACCGGGACCGCGAACACCGGGGAGCTGTTTTTT. Amino acids: CASSSPNTGTANTGELFF. The chain has TRBV5-4 and TRBJ2-2; D is possibly TRBD1 or TRBD2 (5 bases each). This CDR3 has 18 residues. V was trimmed by 3 bases and J by 0 bases, leaving 18 bases between them. Per the germline V gene, CDR1 is SGHNT and CDR2 is YYREEE (reference sequence).

This clonotype was recorded at least ten times. This chain links TRBV7-9 with TRBJ2-7; possibly TRBD1 or TRBD2 for D (5 bases each). The CDR3 is 15 amino acids. Germline-derived CDR1 and CDR2 are SEHNR and FQNEAQ (reference sequence). Trimming took off 0 bases at V and 2 bases at J, with 11 bases between the two ends. This CDR3 reads CASSLANEGPYEQYF. CDR3 coding DNA: TGTGCCAGCAGCTTAGCTAATGAGGGGCCCTACGAGCAGTACTTC.

The DNA of the CDR3 is TGTGCCATCAGTGAGGGCGTCGGGAACACTGAAGCTTTCTTT. This translates into CAISEGVGNTEAFF. The chain recombines TRBV10-3 with TRBJ1-1; D remains ambiguous. From germline, CDR1 is ENHRY and CDR2 SYGVKD. The V end lost 2 bases, the J end lost 1 base, and 8 bases lay between the germline ends. There are 14 residues in the CDR3.

This clonotype occurred many times. The genes are TRBV2 and TRBJ2-7; D call uncertain. The DNA end is more similar to TRBJ2-1, so the J call may be wrong. CDR3 length: 11 amino acids. In germline, CDR1 is SNHLY, CDR2 FYNNEI. CDR3 nucleotide sequence: TGTGCCAGCAGTGTGGAAGGCGAGCAGTTCTTC. It specifies CASSVEGEQFF.

V and J are TRBV20-1 and TRBJ1-4; D call uncertain. CDR1 DFQATT and CDR2 SNEGSKA come from the germline V gene (reference sequence). V was trimmed by 3 bases and J by 7 bases, leaving 9 bases between them. The CDR3 loop spans 12 amino acids. Here the CDR3 DNA reads TGCAGTGCTAGGGGCTTGGGTGAAAAACTGTTTTTT. Translation gives CSARGLGEKLFF.

The chain employs TRBV9 and TRBJ2-2, with D possibly matching TRBD2 (6 bases). The V end was cut by 3 bases, the J end by 5 bases, with 20 bases between. The CDR3 spans 17 residues. Germline V gives CDR1 SGDLS, CDR2 YYNGEE. CDR3 coding DNA: TGTGCCAGCAGCGCCAAAACCGGGACTTGGAGGACCGGGGAGCTGTTTTTT. As protein: CASSAKTGTWRTGELFF.

This clonotype was detected a few times. Written as DNA, the CDR3 is TGTGCCAGCAGCTCCCCGGGACAGGGAGAAAAACTGTTTTTT. Amino acid sequence: CASSSPGQGEKLFF. The chain combines TRBV27 with TRBJ1-4, with 9 nucleotides matching TRBD1. The CDR3 has 14 residues. J lost 8 bases, V lost 6 bases, and 7 bases had no gene match. CDR1 is MNHEY and CDR2 is SMNVEV in the germline V gene (reference sequence).

This rearrangement joins TRBV2 to TRBJ1-4, with D tentatively TRBD1 (6 bases). Trimming removed 3 bases at V and 7 bases at J, with 9 bases between. The CDR3 loop spans 13 amino acids. Germline CDR1 SNHLY, CDR2 FYNNEI. The CDR3 region is CASSDGGVEKLFF. The CDR3 DNA reads TGTGCCAGCAGTGACGGGGGCGTTGAAAAACTGTTTTTT.

This clonotype was detected only once. The genes are TRBV29-1 and TRBJ2-7; D gene uncertain. This CDR3 has 10 amino acids. Germline V lookup: CDR1 SQVTM, CDR2 ANQGSEA. The CDR3 sequence: CRYAADEQYF. The CDR3 region has the DNA TGCAGGTATGCCGCGGACGAGCAGTACTTC.

The chain links TRBV29-1 to TRBJ2-7, with TRBD1 identical over 7 bases. Germline V gives CDR1 SQVTM, CDR2 ANQGSEA. After removal of 8 bases from V and 2 bases from J, the junction contained 9 bases not matched to a gene. This CDR3 contains 13 residues. CDR3 amino acids: CSSPRDSPYEQYF. The CDR3 bases are TGCAGCTCACCCCGGGACAGCCCCTACGAGCAGTACTTC.

As for this clonotype: This may be a read error, as it is one base from a much larger clone. This chain uses TRBV19 with TRBJ1-5; TRBD1 matches at 7 bases. Germline V gene sequence: CDR1 LNHDA, CDR2 SQIVND (reference sequence). The CDR3 is made up of 14 amino acids. V lost 11 bases, J lost 6 bases, and 13 bases stayed unmatched. The CDR3 protein is CAWSVDREVQPQHF. CDR3 in DNA: TGTGCCTGGAGTGTCGACAGGGAGGTTCAGCCCCAGCATTTT. The full variable domain, with the rest looked up from reference TRBV19 and TRBJ1-5, is DGGITQSPKYLFRKEGQNVTLSCEQNLNHDAMYWYRQDPGQGLRLIYYSQIVNDFQKGDIAEGYSVSREKKESFPLTVTSAQKNPTAFYLCAWSVDREVQPQHFGDGTRLSIL.